The following is a T cell receptor (beta chain) sequence with its context. This clone has just a few counts. Its antigen has not been determined. No qualities accompany the bases; no much larger clone lies one base away. This record comes from a study of blood T cell repertoires in COVID-19 (dated by TCRdb to between 2020 and 2021). Some background on the complete study: Samples covering the acute and convalescent phases of COVID-19 were provided by collaborators in the United States, Italy and Spain. The prospective study material was composed of cDNA or gDNA derived from T cells, B-cell-depleted T cells, or PBMCs. The dataset comprised deeply sampled blood TCRbeta repertoires from subjects exposed to, actively infected with, or recovered from COVID-19. The repertoires were made available in a free public database intended to serve as a resource for research on the immune response to SARS-CoV-2. Samples were obtained from the ongoing ImmuneRACE study (first 160 participants) and from over 1,000 subjects provided by 6 global collaborators. A de-identified subject ID, COVID-19 status, age in years and sex were almost always included in the sample metadata. Where available, HLA class I and class II types were obtained from metadata supplied by the sample provider rather than from assay-based typing.

CDR1 is given as SQVTM and CDR2 as ANQGSEA, both from the germline V gene. CDR3 length: 14 amino acids, cysteine to phenylalanine. Only CDR3 DNA is held: 42 bases, read in frame from base 1. Deletion took 6 bases off V and 5 bases off J, with a span of 17 bases between the germline ends. The paper's findings and limits, for the study overall: How much clinical and demographic metadata was included differed by source and by participant, and the metadata was provided uncurated.

Collaborating institutions collected whole blood in K2EDTA tubes following their own protocols. For TCRbeta analysis, collaborators shipped samples in one of three forms: frozen whole blood, isolated PBMCs, or DNA extracted from either of those sample types. The immunoSEQ Assay, a bias-controlled multiplex PCR, was used to amplify TCRbeta CDR3 regions from genomic DNA. The authors processed their data as follows. The number of nucleated cells in each sample was estimated from the amplification of reference gene primers within the assay. To quantify the absolute abundance of each unique TCRbeta CDR3 rearrangement, sequence reads were collapsed and filtered. Productive Simpson clonality was computed per sample as the square root of Simpson's diversity index over productive rearrangements. TCRdb limited this immuneACCESS table to in-frame rearrangements with V and J called. A share of clones is missing; checked studies link under half to unresolved V genes, and the rest is unexplained. The DNA was the basis for D and trimming; V, J and clone size are from that table. In this sample the table shows about 230,000 clones, approximately 80% of which occur a single time. The ten largest clones take up around 25% of the sample.

The clonotype was recovered from a man in his forties with acute or convalescent COVID-19. Recombination joined TRBV29-1 with TRBJ1-5, and TRBD1 may be the D gene, going by 6 matching bases. The sequencing sample was made of peripheral blood. The CDR3 sequence is CSVAFGTSDQPQHF. The DNA is as follows: TGCAGCGTCGCGTTCGGGACATCGGATCAGCCCCAGCATTTT.